One and the same sample provided the 26 T cell receptor beta chains below, sequenced in a study of cytomegalovirus exposure and HLA in healthy donors. Primers included in the PCR were 60 Vbeta and 13 Jbeta primers. TCRdb keeps only in-frame clones here, not all; method: immunoSEQ multiplex PCR. The sample holds roughly 120,000 clones, roughly 63% seen once. Sequencing used PBMCs. These receptors originate from a man younger than 40 in good health and CMV-seropositive.

This chain uses TRBV11-2 with TRBJ2-1; no firm D call. V lost 0 bases, J lost 0 bases, and 6 bases lay in between. CDR1 and CDR2 (germline): SGHAT, FQNNGV. This CDR3 has 15 residues. The DNA for the CDR3 is TGTGCCAGCAGCTTAGATCGTAGCTCCTACAATGAGCAGTTCTTC. As protein: CASSLDRSSYNEQFF.

The chain couples TRBV25-1 to TRBJ1-4; a possible D gene is TRBD1 (5 bases). V lost 6 bases and J lost 0, with 5 bases in between. Germline assignment: CDR1 MGHDK and CDR2 SYGVNS. This CDR3 has 13 amino acids. The CDR3 region is CASSRATNEKLFF. In DNA, the CDR3 is TGTGCCAGCAGCAGGGCAACTAATGAAAAACTGTTTTTT.

The rearrangement links TRBV2 to TRBJ1-1; TRBD1 matches 7 bases. There are 16 residues in the CDR3. Unmatched junction bases numbered 13, after V lost 8 bases and J lost 1 base. Germline lookup yields CDR1 SNHLY and CDR2 FYNNEI. Written as DNA, the CDR3 is TGTGCCAGCCCGACGAGTCCGGGACAGCGGAACACTGAAGCTTTCTTT. Encoded protein: CASPTSPGQRNTEAFF.

The chain has TRBV10-1 and TRBJ2-7; perhaps TRBD1 as D (5 bases). The CDR3 covers 13 residues. Looked up from germline, CDR1 is WNHNN and CDR2 is SYGVQD (reference sequence). Trimming stripped 6 bases from V and 4 bases from J, with 13 bases between. The CDR3 protein is CASSPNRQYEQYF. The CDR3, as DNA: TGCGCCAGCAGCCCTAATCGACAGTACGAGCAGTACTTC.

The chain recombines TRBV9 with TRBJ1-2; tentative D call: TRBD1 (5 bases). V lost 3 bases, J lost 3 bases, and 21 bases lay in between. From germline, CDR1 is SGDLS and CDR2 YYNGEE. The CDR3 is made up of 17 amino acids. This CDR3 reads CASSGSMEGLADYGYTF. DNA for the CDR3: TGTGCCAGCAGCGGCTCGATGGAGGGACTGGCTGACTATGGCTACACCTTC.

V is TRBV7-3 and J is TRBJ2-7, with 8 bases that match TRBD1. The CDR3 is 13 amino acids. Per the germline V gene, CDR1 is SGHTA and CDR2 is FQGTGA. J gave up 5 bases and V 5 bases, and 5 bases lay outside the gene matches. The CDR3 spells CASSIGQGDEQYF. The DNA of the CDR3 is TGTGCCAGCAGCATCGGACAGGGCGACGAGCAGTACTTC.

This clone appeared once. This rearrangement joins TRBV11-2 to TRBJ2-5; 7 bases are shared with TRBD1. Per germline, CDR1 SGHAT and CDR2 FQNNGV. J was trimmed by 4 bases and V by 5 bases; bases with no gene match: 7. This CDR3 spans 14 amino acids. CDR3 residues: CASSQSPGGETQYF. In nucleotides, the CDR3 is TGTGCCAGCAGCCAAAGTCCAGGGGGAGAGACCCAGTACTTC.

The V gene is TRBV27, the J gene TRBJ1-1, with D tentatively TRBD1 (5 bases). The CDR3 loop spans 17 amino acids. Per the germline V gene, CDR1 is MNHEY and CDR2 is SMNVEV (reference sequence). Trimming cost V 1 base and J 4 bases, with 19 bases left between them. CDR3 sequence (DNA): TGTGCCAGCAGTTTATACCCCGGGCAGGGCCGCCTCACTGAAGCTTTCTTT. This translates into CASSLYPGQGRLTEAFF.

The V gene is TRBV2, the J gene TRBJ2-1, with 11 positions matching TRBD2. The CDR3 length is 15 residues. V shed 3 bases and J 7 bases; nucleotides not matched to a gene: 5. The V gene's germline CDR1 is SNHLY and CDR2 FYNNEI. This chain's CDR3 is CASSDWASGRNEQFF. CDR3 sequence (DNA): TGTGCCAGCAGTGATTGGGCTAGCGGGAGGAATGAGCAGTTCTTC.

This clone was counted a few times. The chain has TRBV9 and TRBJ2-2; D is possibly TRBD2 (5 bases). The length of the CDR3 is 15 residues. Trimming shortened V by 1 base and J by 6 bases, and 13 bases separated the two germline ends. CDR1 is SGDLS, CDR2 YYNGEE, per germline. The CDR3 reads CASSVTFGLAGELFF. The CDR3 coding sequence is TGTGCCAGCAGCGTAACGTTTGGACTCGCCGGGGAGCTGTTTTTT.

This clone came up a few times. The chain couples TRBV5-1 to TRBJ1-4; TRBD1 might be the D (6 bases). Germline CDR1 SGHRS, CDR2 YFSETQ. The CDR3 covers 14 residues. V was pared by 4 bases and J by 3 bases, with 10 bases between. In DNA form, the CDR3 reads TGCGCCAGCAGCCCACAGGGCCCTAATGAAAAACTGTTTTTT. This encodes CASSPQGPNEKLFF.

The chain links TRBV5-1 to TRBJ2-5; 15 bases map to TRBD2. The CDR3 has 17 amino acids. V shed 4 bases, J shed 0 bases, and the junction held 4 bases outside the gene matches. Germline values: CDR1 SGHRS, CDR2 YFSETQ. In nucleotides, the CDR3 is TGCGCCAGCAGCCCGGGACTAGCGGGAGGTTACCAAGAGACCCAGTACTTC. As protein: CASSPGLAGGYQETQYF.

This clone was seen just once. V usage is TRBV4-1 and J usage is TRBJ2-7, with D possibly matching TRBD2 (6 bases). The CDR3 sequence is 13 residues long. V dropped 7 bases and J dropped 12 bases, with 22 bases sitting between them. The germline V gene encodes CDR1 MGHRA and CDR2 YSYEKL. The CDR3 DNA reads as TGCGCCAGCAAGAATACGGGGGAACAGGCGGCGTACTTC. It is translated as CASKNTGEQAAYF.

This clone was counted a few times. J is TRBJ2-3 and V is TRBV4-2, with no clear D. This CDR3 contains 16 residues. V was cut by 1 base and J by 2 bases, with 13 bases left in between. CDR1 is LGHNA, CDR2 YNFKEQ, per germline. CDR3 nucleotide sequence: TGTGCCAGCAGCCAAGTTATAGTTTCTAACACAGATACGCAGTATTTT. As protein: CASSQVIVSNTDTQYF.

The chain joins TRBV5-6 to TRBJ1-6, with 8 bases matching TRBD1. The CDR3 is 16 residues long. Trimming removed 4 bases from V and 0 bases from J; junction bases left unmatched: 3. Germline-derived CDR1 and CDR2 are SGHDT and YYEEEE. DNA of the CDR3: TGTGCCAGCAGCCTCGGACAGGGCTCCTATAATTCACCCCTCCACTTT. This codes for CASSLGQGSYNSPLHF.

This clone appeared a few times. This chain links TRBV7-2 with TRBJ2-7; a possible D gene is TRBD2 (5 bases). In germline, CDR1 is SGHTA, CDR2 FQGNSA. Deletions cut 1 base from V and 0 bases from J, with 13 bases between. The CDR3 has 16 residues. The CDR3 protein is CASSLVATGNSYEQYF. CDR3 DNA sequence: TGTGCCAGCAGCTTAGTGGCTACCGGGAACTCCTACGAGCAGTACTTC.

This clone was seen only a few times. This chain links TRBV7-8 with TRBJ1-1, with TRBD1 matching 7 bases. The CDR3 totals 14 residues. The germline gives CDR1 SGHVS, CDR2 FQNEAQ. J was trimmed by 7 bases and V by 4 bases; bases with no gene match: 9. The CDR3 DNA is TGTGCCAGCAGCTCTCCGGGACAGCGAGTTGAAGCTTTCTTT. This sequence encodes CASSSPGQRVEAFF.

There are a few counts of this clone. This sequence joins TRBV5-6 and TRBJ1-4; 11 bases are a match to TRBD1. Unmatched junction bases numbered 9, after V lost 4 bases and J lost 7 bases. The germline V gene has CDR1 SGHDT and CDR2 YYEEEE. CDR3 size: 16 residues. The CDR3 loop is CASSTGQGALREKLFF. The CDR3 coding sequence is TGTGCCAGCAGCACCGGACAGGGGGCGCTGCGTGAAAAACTGTTTTTT.

The rearrangement joins TRBV5-6 to TRBJ2-3; D is uncertain. From germline, CDR1 is SGHDT and CDR2 YYEEEE. Trimming removed 1 base at V and 7 bases at J, with 13 bases between. This CDR3 region has 14 residues. DNA of the CDR3: TGTGCCAGCAGCTTGTCATCTGGCTCGCATACGCAGTATTTT. Amino acids: CASSLSSGSHTQYF. Based on the CDR3 plus reference TRBV5-6 and TRBJ2-3, the full variable domain is DAGVTQSPTHLIKTRGQQVTLRCSPKSGHDTVSWYQQALGQGPQFIFQYYEEEERQRGNFPDRFSGHQFPNYSSELNVNALLLGDSALYLCASSLSSGSHTQYFGPGTRLTVL.

The chain joins TRBV9 to TRBJ2-5; the match to TRBD2 covers 12 bases. The CDR3 sequence is 16 residues long. Germline V gene sequence: CDR1 SGDLS, CDR2 YYNGEE. Unmatched junction bases numbered 3, after V lost 0 bases and J lost 3 bases. The CDR3 DNA sequence: TGTGCCAGCAGCGTAGGACTAGCGGGAGAGAAAGAGACCCAGTACTTC. It codes for CASSVGLAGEKETQYF.

The rearrangement joins TRBV19 to TRBJ1-2; 7 bases align to TRBD1. With 1 base clipped from V and 8 bases from J, the junction kept 7 bases outside the gene matches. The CDR3 contains 14 residues. Germline CDR1 LNHDA, CDR2 SQIVND (reference sequence). As DNA, the CDR3 is TGTGCCAGTAGTATAGGGGGGGACAGCTTCGGCTACACCTTC. It encodes CASSIGGDSFGYTF.

The DNA for the CDR3 is TGTGCCAGCAGTGGAGGGAGGCACACAGATACGCAGTATTTT. Its translation: CASSGGRHTDTQYF. The chain combines TRBV6-1 with TRBJ2-3, with TRBD2 as a possible D gene (6 bases). There are 14 residues in the CDR3. V was trimmed by 4 bases and J by 2 bases, leaving 10 bases between them. In germline, CDR1 is MNHNS, CDR2 SASEGT.

This rearrangement joins TRBV5-1 to TRBJ2-7; 7 bases agree with TRBD2. Per germline, CDR1 SGHRS and CDR2 YFSETQ. The CDR3 loop spans 16 amino acids. Germline trimming cut 4 bases from V and 4 bases from J; bases unmatched to any gene: 14. DNA of the CDR3: TGCGCCAGCAGCCGGTTGTCGGGGGGAGTTGTATACGAGCAGTACTTC. It yields the protein CASSRLSGGVVYEQYF.

The rearrangement links TRBV27 to TRBJ2-7, with 8 positions matching TRBD2. The germline V gene encodes CDR1 MNHEY and CDR2 SMNVEV (reference sequence). The CDR3 runs to 13 residues. The V gene end was trimmed by 3 bases and the J gene end by 2 bases; junction bases not matched to a gene: 0. In DNA, the CDR3 is TGTGCCAGCAGTTTTAGCGGGGCCTACGAGCAGTACTTC. It codes for CASSFSGAYEQYF.

The rearrangement uses TRBV6-1 and TRBJ2-1, with 10 bases that match TRBD2. This CDR3 is 14 amino acids long. Losses at the gene ends were 2 bases for V and 10 bases for J; bases not matched to a gene: 5. CDR1 is MNHNS, CDR2 SASEGT, per germline. CDR3 sequence reads: CASSELAGVREQFF. CDR3 sequence (DNA): TGTGCCAGCAGTGAACTAGCGGGAGTCCGAGAGCAGTTCTTC.

This clone was counted between two and nine times. This chain connects TRBV30 to TRBJ1-5; TRBD1 might be the D (5 bases). The CDR3 spans 13 residues. Trimming left V 1 base short and J 8 bases short, with 12 bases between. CDR1 GTSNPN and CDR2 SVGIG come from the germline V gene (reference sequence). CDR3 in DNA: TGTGCCTGGAGTGGAGAAGGAGGGGAGCCCCAGCATTTT. Its protein product is CAWSGEGGEPQHF.